This TCR beta chain was observed in a study of response to subunit inactivated influenza vaccine. TCRdb used MiXCR to reprocess the RT-PCR reads, holding one entry per CDR3 protein. The data contain about 500,000 distinct CDR3 sequences, approximately 15% of them singletons. This clonotype was seen ten or more times. Its target is not known. Study findings and constraints: T cells newly recruited by each seasonal influenza vaccination are few, the authors suggested.

The CDR3 is made up of 17 amino acids. Trimming shortened V by 0 bases and J by 2 bases, and 17 bases separated the two germline ends. V and J are TRBV12-3 or TRBV12-4 and TRBJ2-7; D may be TRBD2 (6 bases). The input for sequencing was CD4+ T cells sorted from PBMCs, taken less than 25 months after vaccination. This sequence originates from a man between 50 and 75 years old who received an inactivated influenza vaccine. This CDR3 reads CASSLALVGGRPYEQYF. Here the CDR3 DNA reads TGTGCCAGCAGTTTAGCGCTAGTGGGGGGTAGACCCTACGAGCAGTACTTC.